The 16 T cell receptor beta chains reported below all come from one sample, sequenced in a study of blood T cell repertoires in COVID-19. Assay: immunoSEQ multiplex PCR; the TCRdb copy retains only in-frame clones and omits some. The table lists tens of thousands of clones, 75% to 90% of them singletons. Sequencing was carried out using peripheral blood. All receptors derive from a man aged 45 to 65 with active COVID-19.

This clone was seen just once. The chain combines TRBV5-1 with TRBJ2-7; tentative D call: TRBD2 (6 bases). The length of the CDR3 is 14 residues. Germline assignment: CDR1 SGHRS and CDR2 YFSETQ. Trimming removed 7 bases from V and 12 bases from J, with 26 bases in between. The CDR3: CASASGDESYEAYF. CDR3 in DNA: TGCGCCAGCGCATCGGGGGACGAGTCTTACGAGGCGTACTTC.

The gene calls are TRBV7-2 and TRBJ1-3; 8 bases fit TRBD1. The germline V gene has CDR1 SGHTA and CDR2 FQGNSA. The CDR3 covers 15 residues. V lost 5 bases, J lost 2 bases, and 5 bases stayed unmatched. In DNA form, the CDR3 reads TGTGCCAGCAGCCAAAAACAGGGGGCTGGAAACACCATATATTTT. Its protein is CASSQKQGAGNTIYF.

This chain joins TRBV21-1 and TRBJ1-5; TRBD1, as called in the table, went unchecked against the DNA. TRBV21-1 counts as a pseudogene. CDR3 length: 17 amino acids. CDR3 nucleotide sequence: TGTGCCAGCAGCACCCTATGGGCGTCTAAGGGCAATCAGCCCCAGCATTTT. Encoded protein: CASSTLWASKGNQPQHF.

This chain uses TRBV19 with TRBJ2-7, with 8 positions matching TRBD1. Germline V gene data show CDR1 as LNHDA and CDR2 as SQIVND (reference sequence). J lost 6 bases, V lost 4 bases, and 5 bases had no gene match. The CDR3 runs 13 residues. In DNA form, the CDR3 reads TGTGCCAGTAGTAAGGACAGGGTGGTCGAGCAGTACTTC. Residues: CASSKDRVVEQYF.

The chain uses TRBV6-1 and TRBJ1-1, with TRBD1 as a possible D gene (5 bases). Per germline, CDR1 MNHNS and CDR2 SASEGT. The germline V and J ends were trimmed by 2 bases and 4 bases, with 14 bases remaining between them. This CDR3 is 15 amino acids long. CDR3 region: CASSESGGGGTEAFF. The CDR3 bases are TGTGCCAGCAGTGAATCCGGTGGGGGGGGCACTGAAGCTTTCTTT.

The chain couples TRBV28 to TRBJ1-1; D gene uncertain. Germline CDR1 MDHEN, CDR2 SYDVKM. CDR3 length equals 13 residues. V dropped 7 bases and J dropped 7 bases, with 16 bases sitting between them. CDR3 sequence: CASTKGFSSEAFF. The CDR3 coding sequence is TGTGCCAGCACCAAAGGATTTAGCAGTGAAGCTTTCTTT.

The chain combines TRBV4-2 with TRBJ2-2; weak D call: TRBD2 (6 bases). V lost 1 base to trimming and J lost 4 bases, with 19 bases between them. This CDR3 spans 18 amino acids. In germline, CDR1 is LGHNA, CDR2 YNFKEQ. CDR3 coding DNA: TGTGCCAGCAGCCAAGCCCTAGGTCCGGGAGTAGGCACCGGGGAGCTGTTTTTT. It encodes CASSQALGPGVGTGELFF.

V gene TRBV25-1 combines with J gene TRBJ1-3; a weak D match, TRBD1 (5 bases). Deletions cut 4 bases from V and 1 base from J, with 8 bases between. Germline-derived CDR1 and CDR2 are MGHDK and SYGVNS. The CDR3 runs to 14 residues. DNA for the CDR3: TGTGCCAGCAGTGGGTCAGGGTCTGGAAACACCATATATTTT. It yields the protein CASSGSGSGNTIYF.

The chain carries TRBV5-8 and TRBJ2-5; 9 bases line up with TRBD1. The germline V gene encodes CDR1 SGHTS and CDR2 YDEGEE. Germline trimming cut 2 bases from V and 4 bases from J; bases unmatched to any gene: 9. The CDR3 has 16 residues. The CDR3 DNA is TGTGCCAGCAGCTTACCGGGACAGGGAAGCCTAGAGACCCAGTACTTC. This gives the protein CASSLPGQGSLETQYF.

Concerning this clone: The same CDR3 can be traced to other DNA sequences in this sample. The gene calls are TRBV12-3 or TRBV12-4 and TRBJ2-1, with a weak D call TRBD1 (5 bases). V lost 6 bases, J lost 4 bases, and 10 bases lay in between. The CDR3 runs 13 residues. This CDR3 is CASSLQGYNEQFF. The DNA of the CDR3 is TGTGCCAGCAGCCTTCAGGGTTACAATGAGCAGTTCTTC.

The CDR3 DNA reads as TGCGCCAGCAGCCAAGACCGAGGTACGGGGTTAGATGAAAAACTGTTTTTT. Residues: CASSQDRGTGLDEKLFF. The chain recombines TRBV4-3 with TRBJ1-4; D unclear. Trimming took off 0 bases at V and 6 bases at J, with 17 bases between the two ends. Germline-derived CDR1 and CDR2 are LGHNA and YSLEER. The CDR3 length is 17 residues.

This chain joins TRBV28 and TRBJ2-2, with TRBD1 as a possible D gene (5 bases). Germline CDR1 and CDR2: MDHEN and SYDVKM. V was trimmed by 9 bases and J by 5 bases, leaving 10 bases between them. This CDR3 is 12 amino acids long. The CDR3 region has the DNA TGTGCCAGTGACAGTCCGACCGGGGAGCTGTTTTTT. Protein product: CASDSPTGELFF.

This rearrangement joins TRBV5-5 to TRBJ2-7; a possible D gene is TRBD2 (5 bases). V was trimmed by 3 bases and J by 2 bases, leaving 21 bases between them. This CDR3 spans 17 amino acids. The germline gives CDR1 SGHKS, CDR2 YYEKEE (reference sequence). The CDR3 sequence: CASSSNPEAVGPYEQYF. The CDR3 nucleotides read TGTGCCAGCAGCTCGAACCCGGAGGCGGTTGGACCCTACGAGCAGTACTTC. The entire variable domain, with the rest obtained from reference TRBV5-5 and TRBJ2-7, is as follows: DAGVTQSPTHLIKTRGQQVTLRCSPISGHKSVSWYQQVLGQGPQFIFQYYEKEERGRGNFPDRFSARQFPNYSSELNVNALLLGDSALYLCASSSNPEAVGPYEQYFGPGTRLTVT.

This chain joins TRBV3-1 (or the pseudogene TRBV3-2) and TRBJ2-7, with 9 nucleotides matching TRBD2. Germline V gene data show CDR1 as LGHDT and CDR2 as YNNKEL (reference sequence). This CDR3 region has 14 residues. V gave up 4 bases and J gave up 5 bases; unmatched junction bases: 6. The CDR3 DNA sequence: TGTGCCAGCAGCCCTAGCGGGATGGCTCACGAGCAGTACTTC. As protein: CASSPSGMAHEQYF.

Only one count was recorded for this clone. The gene calls are TRBV24-1 and TRBJ2-2, with 8 bases identical to TRBD1. Germline V gene data show CDR1 as KGHDR and CDR2 as SFDVKD. With V trimmed by 3 bases and J by 0 bases, 5 bases remained unmatched. The CDR3 is 17 amino acids. The CDR3 sequence is CATSDPRQGTNTGELFF. CDR3 in DNA: TGTGCCACCAGTGATCCCAGACAGGGGACGAACACCGGGGAGCTGTTTTTT.

The V gene is TRBV4-1, the J gene TRBJ1-2, with D unclear. The CDR3 is made up of 18 amino acids. CDR1 and CDR2 from the germline V gene are MGHRA and YSYEKL. V lost 2 bases, J lost 7 bases, and 26 bases lay in between. The CDR3 nucleotides are TGCGCCAGCAGCCAATCCCGCCCCGGCTCCGGCAGATCAGGTGGCTACACCTTC. It codes for CASSQSRPGSGRSGGYTF.